This TCR beta chain stems from a study of tumor-infiltrating lymphocytes in primary liver carcinoma. Whole-study results and caveats: Unsorted bulk sampling ruled out any CD4+ versus CD8+ repertoire comparison.

Trimming cost V 1 base and J 6 bases; bases outside gene matches: 5. The germline CDR1 and CDR2 sequences are SGHAT and FQNNGV. The CDR3 loop spans 16 amino acids. RNA was extracted from whole blood without cell sorting, alongside germline DNA. This clonotype was observed at least ten times. The antigen is undetermined. Starting material of 450 to 550 ng total RNA yielded TCR beta cDNA via a constant-region primer. Libraries for TCR beta were built through three nested multiplex PCR rounds, which together made up a slightly modified ARM-PCR procedure. Use of TRBV1-TRBV30 forward primers with a C-beta reverse primer characterized the first two PCR rounds, which lasted around 10 cycles each. TCRdb reprocessed the multiplex PCR reads with MiXCR, giving one entry per CDR3 protein. Of hundreds of thousands of distinct CDR3 sequences detected, about three fifths appear once; the ten largest clones hold over 15%.

The receptor was isolated from a woman aged 25-40 years with primary liver carcinoma and hepatitis B virus infection. The source material was peripheral blood. V and J are TRBV11-2 and TRBJ2-7, with TRBD2 matching over 14 bases. The CDR3 loop is CASSLAGLAGVSEQYF. The CDR3 DNA reads TGTGCCAGCAGCTTAGCGGGACTAGCGGGAGTATCCGAGCAGTACTTC. Based on the CDR3 plus reference TRBV11-2 and TRBJ2-7, the full variable domain is EAGVAQSPRYKIIEKRQSVAFWCNPISGHATLYWYQQILGQGPKLLIQFQNNGVVDDSQLPKDRFSAERLKGVDSTLKIQPAKLEDSAVYLCASSLAGLAGVSEQYFGPGTRLTVT.